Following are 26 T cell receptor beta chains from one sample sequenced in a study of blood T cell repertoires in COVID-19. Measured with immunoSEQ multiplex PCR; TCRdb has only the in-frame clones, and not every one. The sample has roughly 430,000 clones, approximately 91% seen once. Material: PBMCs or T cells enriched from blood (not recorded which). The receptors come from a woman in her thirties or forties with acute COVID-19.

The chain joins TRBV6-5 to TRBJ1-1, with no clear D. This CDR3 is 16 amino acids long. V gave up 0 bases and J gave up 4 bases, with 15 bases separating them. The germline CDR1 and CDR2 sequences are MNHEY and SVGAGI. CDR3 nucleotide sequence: TGTGCCAGCAGTTACTCGAGTCAATCCACGGGCACTGAAGCTTTCTTT. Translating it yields CASSYSSQSTGTEAFF.

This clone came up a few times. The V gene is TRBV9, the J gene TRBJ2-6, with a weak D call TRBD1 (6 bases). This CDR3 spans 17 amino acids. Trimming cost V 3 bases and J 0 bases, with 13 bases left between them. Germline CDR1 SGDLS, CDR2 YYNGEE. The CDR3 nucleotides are TGTGCCAGCAGCGCGGGACACATGAGCTCTGGGGCCAACGTCCTGACTTTC. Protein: CASSAGHMSSGANVLTF.

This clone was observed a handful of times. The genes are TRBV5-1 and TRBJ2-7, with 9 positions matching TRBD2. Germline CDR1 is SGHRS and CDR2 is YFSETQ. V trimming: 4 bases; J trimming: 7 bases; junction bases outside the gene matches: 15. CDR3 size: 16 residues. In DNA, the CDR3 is TGCGCCAGCAGCCTTTTTCGAGCGGGGGGCACTGATGAGCAGTACTTC. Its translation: CASSLFRAGGTDEQYF.

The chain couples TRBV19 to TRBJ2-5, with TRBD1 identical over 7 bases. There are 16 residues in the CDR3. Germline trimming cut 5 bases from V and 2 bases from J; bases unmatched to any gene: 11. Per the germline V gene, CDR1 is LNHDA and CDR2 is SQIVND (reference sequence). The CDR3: CASSDAERGQQETQYF. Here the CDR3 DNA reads TGTGCCAGTAGTGACGCGGAGAGGGGGCAACAAGAGACCCAGTACTTC.

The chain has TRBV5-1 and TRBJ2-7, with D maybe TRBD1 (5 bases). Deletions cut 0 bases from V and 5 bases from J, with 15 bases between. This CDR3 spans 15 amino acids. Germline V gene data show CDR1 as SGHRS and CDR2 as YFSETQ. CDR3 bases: TGCGCCAGCAGCTTGGGAGCAGGGATGGGCGACGAGCAGTACTTC. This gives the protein CASSLGAGMGDEQYF.

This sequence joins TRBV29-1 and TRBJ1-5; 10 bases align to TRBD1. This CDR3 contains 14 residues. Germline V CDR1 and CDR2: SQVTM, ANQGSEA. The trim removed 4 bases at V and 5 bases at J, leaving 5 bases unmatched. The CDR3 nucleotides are TGCAGCGTTGTAGAGACAGGGGGCGATCAGCCCCAGCATTTT. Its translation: CSVVETGGDQPQHF. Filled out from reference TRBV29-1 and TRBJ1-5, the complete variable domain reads SAVISQKPSRDICQRGTSLTIQCQVDSQVTMMFWYRQQPGQSLTLIATANQGSEATYESGFVIDKFPISRPNLTFSTLTVSNMSPEDSSIYLCSVVETGGDQPQHFGDGTRLSIL.

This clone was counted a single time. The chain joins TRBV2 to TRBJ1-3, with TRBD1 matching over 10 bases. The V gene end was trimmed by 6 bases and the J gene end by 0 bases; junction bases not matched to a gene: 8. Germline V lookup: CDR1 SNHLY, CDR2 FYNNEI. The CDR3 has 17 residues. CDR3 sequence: CASRWGQGLPSGNTIYF. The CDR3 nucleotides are TGTGCCAGCAGATGGGGACAGGGGCTCCCCTCTGGAAACACCATATATTTT.

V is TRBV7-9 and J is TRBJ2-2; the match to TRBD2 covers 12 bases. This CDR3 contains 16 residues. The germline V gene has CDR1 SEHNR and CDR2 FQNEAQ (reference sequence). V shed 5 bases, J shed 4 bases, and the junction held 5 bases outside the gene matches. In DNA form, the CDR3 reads TGTGCCAGCAGCAACGGACTAGCGGGGATCACCGGGGAGCTGTTTTTT. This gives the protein CASSNGLAGITGELFF.

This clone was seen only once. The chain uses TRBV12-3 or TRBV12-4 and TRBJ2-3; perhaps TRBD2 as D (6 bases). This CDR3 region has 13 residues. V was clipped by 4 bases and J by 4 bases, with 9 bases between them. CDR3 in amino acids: CASSYRGSDTQYF. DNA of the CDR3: TGTGCCAGCAGTTATCGGGGGTCAGATACGCAGTATTTT.

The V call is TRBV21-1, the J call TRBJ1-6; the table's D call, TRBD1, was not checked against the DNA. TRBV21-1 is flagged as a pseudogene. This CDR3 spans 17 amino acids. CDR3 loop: CASSKEYRATVRSPLHF. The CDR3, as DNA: TGTGCCAGCAGCAAAGAGTACAGGGCGACGGTAAGGTCACCCCTCCACTTT.

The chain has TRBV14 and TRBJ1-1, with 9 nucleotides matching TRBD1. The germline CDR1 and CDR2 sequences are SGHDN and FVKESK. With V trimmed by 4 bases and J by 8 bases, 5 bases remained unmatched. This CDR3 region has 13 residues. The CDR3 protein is CASSRGQGLEAFF. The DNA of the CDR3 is TGTGCCAGCAGCCGGGGACAGGGCTTAGAAGCTTTCTTT.

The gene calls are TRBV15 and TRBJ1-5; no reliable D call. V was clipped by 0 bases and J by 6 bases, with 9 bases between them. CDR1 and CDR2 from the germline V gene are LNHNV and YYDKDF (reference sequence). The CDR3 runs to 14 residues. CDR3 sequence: CATSRDRVVQPQHF. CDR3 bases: TGTGCCACCAGCAGAGATCGGGTAGTTCAGCCCCAGCATTTT.

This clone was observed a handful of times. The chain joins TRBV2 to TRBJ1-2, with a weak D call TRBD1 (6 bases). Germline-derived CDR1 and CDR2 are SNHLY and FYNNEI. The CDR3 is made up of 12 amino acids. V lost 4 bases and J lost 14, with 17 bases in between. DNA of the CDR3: TGTGCCAGCAGTGCCACTCGGGGGGGCGGGACCTTC. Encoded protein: CASSATRGGGTF. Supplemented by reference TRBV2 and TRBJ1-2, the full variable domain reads EPEVTQTPSHQVTQMGQEVILRCVPISNHLYFYWYRQILGQKVEFLVSFYNNEISEKSEIFDDQFSVERPDGSNFTLKIRSTKLEDSAMYFCASSATRGGGTFGSGTRLTVV.

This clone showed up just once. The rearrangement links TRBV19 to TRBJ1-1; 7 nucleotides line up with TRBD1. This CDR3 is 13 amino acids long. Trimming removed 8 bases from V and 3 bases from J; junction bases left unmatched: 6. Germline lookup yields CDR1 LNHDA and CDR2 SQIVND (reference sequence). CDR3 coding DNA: TGTGCCAGTGGCCAAGGACAGGACACTGAAGCTTTCTTT. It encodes CASGQGQDTEAFF.

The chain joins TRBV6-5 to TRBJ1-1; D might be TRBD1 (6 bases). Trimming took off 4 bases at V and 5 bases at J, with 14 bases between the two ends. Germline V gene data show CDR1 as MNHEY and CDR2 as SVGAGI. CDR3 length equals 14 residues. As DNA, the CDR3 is TGTGCCAGCAGTTCAACAGGGTTGGGTACTGAAGCTTTCTTT. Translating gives CASSSTGLGTEAFF.

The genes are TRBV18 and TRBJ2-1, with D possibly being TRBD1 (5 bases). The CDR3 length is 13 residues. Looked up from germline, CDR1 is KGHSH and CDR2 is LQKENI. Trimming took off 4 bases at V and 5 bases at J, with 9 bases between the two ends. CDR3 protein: CASSQSRDNEQFF. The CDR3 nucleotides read TGTGCCAGCTCACAAAGCAGGGACAATGAGCAGTTCTTC.

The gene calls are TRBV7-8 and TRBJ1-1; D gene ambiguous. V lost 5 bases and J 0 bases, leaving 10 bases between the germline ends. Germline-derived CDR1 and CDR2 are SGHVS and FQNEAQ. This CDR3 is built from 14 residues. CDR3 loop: CASSVQLLNTEAFF. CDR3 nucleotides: TGTGCCAGCAGCGTACAATTGTTGAACACTGAAGCTTTCTTT.

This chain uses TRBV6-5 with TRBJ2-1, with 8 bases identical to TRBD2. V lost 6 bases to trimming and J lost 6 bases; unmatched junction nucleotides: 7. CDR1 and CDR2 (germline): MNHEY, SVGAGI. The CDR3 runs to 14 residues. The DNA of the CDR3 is TGTGCCAGCAGACGACCGGGGGGGATCAATGAGCAGTTCTTC. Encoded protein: CASRRPGGINEQFF.

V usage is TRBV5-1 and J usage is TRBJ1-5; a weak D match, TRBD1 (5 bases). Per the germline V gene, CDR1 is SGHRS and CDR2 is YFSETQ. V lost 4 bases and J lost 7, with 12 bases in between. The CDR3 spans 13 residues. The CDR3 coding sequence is TGCGCCAGCAGCGCCTCGCAGGGCCAGCCCCAGCATTTT. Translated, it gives CASSASQGQPQHF.

CDR3 sequence: CASAGRGYNEQFF. CDR3 coding DNA: TGTGCCAGTGCGGGGCGAGGGTACAATGAGCAGTTCTTC. This chain links TRBV19 with TRBJ2-1; tentative D call: TRBD2 (6 bases). The CDR3 spans 13 residues. Per germline, CDR1 LNHDA and CDR2 SQIVND (reference sequence). Deletions cut 8 bases from V and 4 bases from J, with 12 bases between.

The DNA of the CDR3 is TGTGCCAGCAGCCTACAGGGTGACAGGAATTCACCCCTCCACTTT. As protein: CASSLQGDRNSPLHF. The V and J genes are TRBV3-1 (or the pseudogene TRBV3-2) and TRBJ1-6; possibly TRBD1 for D (6 bases). Trimming shortened V by 4 bases and J by 7 bases, and 14 bases separated the two germline ends. Germline-derived CDR1 and CDR2 are LGHDT and YNNKEL (reference sequence). The CDR3 sequence is 15 residues long.

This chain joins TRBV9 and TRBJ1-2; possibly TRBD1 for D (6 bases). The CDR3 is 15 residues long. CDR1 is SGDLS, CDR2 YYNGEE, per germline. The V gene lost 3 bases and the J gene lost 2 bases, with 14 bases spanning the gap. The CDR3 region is CASSEGGGPNYGYTF. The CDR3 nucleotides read TGTGCCAGCAGCGAGGGCGGGGGCCCCAACTATGGCTACACCTTC.

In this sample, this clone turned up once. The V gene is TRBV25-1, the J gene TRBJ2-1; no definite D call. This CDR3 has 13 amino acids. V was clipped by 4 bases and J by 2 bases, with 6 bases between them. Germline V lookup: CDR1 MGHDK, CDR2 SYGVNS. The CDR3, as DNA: TGTGCCAGCAGTGTTCGGGCCTACAATGAGCAGTTCTTC. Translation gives CASSVRAYNEQFF.

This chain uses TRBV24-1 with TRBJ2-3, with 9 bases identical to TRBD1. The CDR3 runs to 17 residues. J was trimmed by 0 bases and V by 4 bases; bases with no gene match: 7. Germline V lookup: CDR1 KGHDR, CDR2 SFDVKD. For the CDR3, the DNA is TGTGCCACCAGTGAGCCGACAGGGGGACACAGCACAGATACGCAGTATTTT. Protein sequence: CATSEPTGGHSTDTQYF.

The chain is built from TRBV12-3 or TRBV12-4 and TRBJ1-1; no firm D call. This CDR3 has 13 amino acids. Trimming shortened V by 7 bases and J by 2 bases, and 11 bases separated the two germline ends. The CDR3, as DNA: TGTGCCAGCAATCTGATGGCTAACACTGAAGCTTTCTTT. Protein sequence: CASNLMANTEAFF.

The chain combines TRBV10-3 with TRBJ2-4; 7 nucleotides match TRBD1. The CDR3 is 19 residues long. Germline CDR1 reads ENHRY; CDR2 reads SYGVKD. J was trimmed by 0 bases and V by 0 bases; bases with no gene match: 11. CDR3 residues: CAISESWSGGSLAKNIQYF. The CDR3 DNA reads TGTGCCATCAGTGAGTCTTGGTCAGGGGGATCACTAGCCAAAAACATTCAGTACTTC.